The 10 T cell receptor beta chains below come from one sample, sequenced in a study of spatial heterogeneity in lung cancer. This sample's time point: blood at routine non-recurrence follow-up after resection. TCRdb called the 5' RACE reads again in MiXCR, with one record for every CDR3 protein. The sample holds tens of thousands of distinct CDR3 sequences, 15% to 20% seen once. Sequencing used PBMCs, obtained at follow-up. The origin of the receptors is a male donor with early-stage non-small cell lung cancer.

As regards this clonotype: The final CDR3 position lacks the conserved phenylalanine or tryptophan, pointing to a likely read error. The J gene is TRBJ2-2, the V gene TRBV9; D remains unclear. V lost 1 base and J 6 bases, leaving 7 bases between the germline ends. The CDR3 spans 13 residues. Germline V gene lookup returns CDR1 SGDLS and CDR2 YYNGEE. The CDR3 loop reads CASSVRSPGELFS. As DNA, the CDR3 is TGTGCCAGCAGCGTAAGAAGCCCCGGGGAGCTGTTTTCT.

The chain joins TRBV3-1 to TRBJ2-7; D unclear. This CDR3 has 15 amino acids. CDR1 LGHDT and CDR2 YNNKEL come from the germline V gene (reference sequence). The V end lost 5 bases, the J end lost 3 bases, and 17 bases lay between the germline ends. CDR3 protein: CASSSGLGIFYEQYF. As DNA, the CDR3 is TGTGCCAGCAGCTCAGGTCTGGGGATCTTCTACGAGCAGTACTTC.

The chain is built from TRBV29-1 and TRBJ1-2; D gene ambiguous. The CDR3 extends over 11 amino acids. Per the germline V gene, CDR1 is SQVTM and CDR2 is ANQGSEA. Trimming stripped 4 bases from V and 1 base from J, with 4 bases between. The CDR3 region has the DNA TGCAGCGTTGGCAGTAACTATGGCTACACCTTC. Its protein is CSVGSNYGYTF.

This clonotype was seen more than once but under ten times. The chain recombines TRBV19 with TRBJ1-5; D gene unclear. Germline V gene sequence: CDR1 LNHDA, CDR2 SQIVND (reference sequence). The CDR3 consists of 13 residues. Deletions cut 3 bases from V and 4 bases from J, with 7 bases between. The CDR3 DNA reads as TGTGCCAGTAGTATCCAGGCTAATCAGCCCCAGCATTTT. It encodes CASSIQANQPQHF.

This clonotype occurred a few times. J is TRBJ2-5 and V is TRBV3-1; the match to TRBD2 covers 10 bases. The V segment lost 1 base and the J segment 3 bases; nucleotides outside the gene matches: 8. The CDR3 contains 17 residues. Germline loops: CDR1 LGHDT, CDR2 YNNKEL (reference sequence). DNA of the CDR3: TGTGCCAGCAGCCAAGGAAGAACTAGCGGGATAGAAGAGACCCAGTACTTC. Protein: CASSQGRTSGIEETQYF.

In its sample, this clonotype was seen many times. The genes are TRBV30 and TRBJ1-5; D is ambiguous. The CDR3 is made up of 13 amino acids. V was clipped by 0 bases and J by 6 bases, with 9 bases between them. Germline values: CDR1 GTSNPN, CDR2 SVGIG (reference sequence). CDR3 amino acids: CAWSVGFGQPQHF. The DNA of the CDR3 is TGTGCCTGGAGTGTAGGGTTCGGTCAGCCCCAGCATTTT.

The J gene is TRBJ2-7, the V gene TRBV5-6, with D perhaps TRBD2 (5 bases). Trimming cost V 0 bases and J 6 bases, with 7 bases left between them. This CDR3 is built from 12 residues. The germline CDR1 and CDR2 sequences are SGHDT and YYEEEE. The CDR3 coding sequence is TGTGCCAGCAGCTTGGCGGAGGCCGAGCAGTACTTC. Translating it yields CASSLAEAEQYF.

The rearrangement joins TRBV6-4 to TRBJ1-5; D not certain. Per germline, CDR1 MRHNA and CDR2 SNTAGT. V gave up 2 bases and J gave up 3 bases, with 8 bases separating them. CDR3 length equals 14 residues. The CDR3 loop is CASSDPFSNQPQHF. The CDR3 coding sequence is TGTGCCAGCAGTGACCCGTTTTCCAATCAGCCCCAGCATTTT.

This clonotype was found many times. The chain uses TRBV29-1 and TRBJ1-5; D is unclear. The CDR3 covers 13 residues. Trimming pared 5 bases from V and 9 bases from J, leaving 17 bases between. Germline-derived CDR1 and CDR2 are SQVTM and ANQGSEA. The CDR3 is CSVRQDSRGPQHF. The CDR3 region has the DNA TGCAGCGTTAGGCAGGACTCGCGGGGGCCCCAGCATTTT.

The chain combines TRBV5-1 with TRBJ1-3; D is ambiguous. Trimming removed 6 bases from V and 0 bases from J, with 7 bases in between. CDR3 size: 13 residues. Germline V gene sequence: CDR1 SGHRS, CDR2 YFSETQ. The chain's CDR3 is CASNDGSGNTIYF. The CDR3 nucleotides are TGCGCCAGCAACGACGGCTCTGGAAACACCATATATTTT.